The TCR beta chain described here comes from a study of cytomegalovirus exposure and HLA in healthy donors. Regarding the study as a whole: V- and J-gene trimming in TCR beta was tied to a missense DCLRE1C variant by an analysis performed later.

Of note for this clone: The target antigen is unknown.

This CDR3 contains 17 residues. The germline CDR1 and CDR2 sequences are MGHRA and YSYEKL. The V end lost 4 bases, the J end lost 5 bases, and 21 bases lay between the germline ends. Vbeta (60) and Jbeta (13) primers were used in the PCR. The repertoire was sequenced with immunoSEQ multiplex PCR; TCRdb's copy has only in-frame clones and lacks some. The data show 150,000 to 200,000 clones, with roughly 84% seen just once and around 1.6% held by the top ten. This sequence was found in a woman younger than 30 in good health and CMV-seronegative. The sequenced sample was PBMCs. V usage is TRBV4-1 and J usage is TRBJ2-1; possible D gene TRBD2, 6 bases. In nucleotides, the CDR3 is TGCGCCAGCAGCCGCCTGGAGGGCGTCCCTACAAACAATGAGCAGTTCTTC. Protein sequence: CASSRLEGVPTNNEQFF.